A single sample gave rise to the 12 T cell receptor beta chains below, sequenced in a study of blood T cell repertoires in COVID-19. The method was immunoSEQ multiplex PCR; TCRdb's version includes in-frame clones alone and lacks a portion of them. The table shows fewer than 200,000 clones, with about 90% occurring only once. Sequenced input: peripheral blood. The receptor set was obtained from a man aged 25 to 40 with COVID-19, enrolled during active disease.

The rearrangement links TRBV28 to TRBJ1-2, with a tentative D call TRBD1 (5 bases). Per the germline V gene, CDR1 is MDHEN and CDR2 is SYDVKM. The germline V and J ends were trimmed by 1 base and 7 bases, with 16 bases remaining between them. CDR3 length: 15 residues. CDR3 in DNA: TGTGCCAGCAGTTTATCGAACCCCAGGGTGGCTGGCTACACCTTC. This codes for CASSLSNPRVAGYTF.

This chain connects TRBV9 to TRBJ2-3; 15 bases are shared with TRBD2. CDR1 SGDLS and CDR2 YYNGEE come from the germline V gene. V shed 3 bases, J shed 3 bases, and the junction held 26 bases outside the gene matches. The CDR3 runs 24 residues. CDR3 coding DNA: TGTGCCAGCAGCGCAACCCTAAGATCCTGGACTAGCGGGAGGGCCTTAAGGAGTACAGATACGCAGTATTTT. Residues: CASSATLRSWTSGRALRSTDTQYF.

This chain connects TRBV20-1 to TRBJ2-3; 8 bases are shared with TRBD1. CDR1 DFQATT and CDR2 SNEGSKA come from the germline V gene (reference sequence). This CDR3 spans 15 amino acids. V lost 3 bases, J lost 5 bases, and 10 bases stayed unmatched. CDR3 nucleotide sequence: TGCAGTGCTAGTGTGGGCAGGGGGCTGGGAGATACGCAGTATTTT. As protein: CSASVGRGLGDTQYF.

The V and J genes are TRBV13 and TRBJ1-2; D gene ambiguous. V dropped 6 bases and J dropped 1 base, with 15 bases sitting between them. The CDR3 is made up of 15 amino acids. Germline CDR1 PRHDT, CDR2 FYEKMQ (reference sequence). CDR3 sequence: CASSSLMVVNYGYTF. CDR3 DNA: TGTGCCAGCAGTTCCCTAATGGTAGTTAACTATGGCTACACCTTC. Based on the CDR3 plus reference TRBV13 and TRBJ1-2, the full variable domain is AAGVIQSPRHLIKEKRETATLKCYPIPRHDTVYWYQQGPGQDPQFLISFYEKMQSDKGSIPDRFSAQQFSDYHSELNMSSLELGDSALYFCASSSLMVVNYGYTFGSGTRLTVV.

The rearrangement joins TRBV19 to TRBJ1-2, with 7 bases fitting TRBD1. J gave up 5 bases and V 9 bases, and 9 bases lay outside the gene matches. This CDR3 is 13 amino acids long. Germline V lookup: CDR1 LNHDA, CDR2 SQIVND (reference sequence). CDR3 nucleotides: TGTGCCAGCATGCCGGGACAGCCATATGGCTACACCTTC. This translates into CASMPGQPYGYTF.

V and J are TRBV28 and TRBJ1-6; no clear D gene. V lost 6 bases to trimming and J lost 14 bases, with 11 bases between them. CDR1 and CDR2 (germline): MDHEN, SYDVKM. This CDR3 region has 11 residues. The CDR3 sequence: CASSLKLTLHF. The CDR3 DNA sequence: TGTGCCAGCAGCCTCAAACTCACCCTCCACTTT.

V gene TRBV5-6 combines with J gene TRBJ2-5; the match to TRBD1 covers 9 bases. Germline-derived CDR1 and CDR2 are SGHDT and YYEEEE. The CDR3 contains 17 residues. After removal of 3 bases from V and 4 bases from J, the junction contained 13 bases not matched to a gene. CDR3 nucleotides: TGTGCCAGCAGCTGGCGGTTTCGGGACAGGGCGCGAGAGACCCAGTACTTC. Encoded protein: CASSWRFRDRARETQYF.

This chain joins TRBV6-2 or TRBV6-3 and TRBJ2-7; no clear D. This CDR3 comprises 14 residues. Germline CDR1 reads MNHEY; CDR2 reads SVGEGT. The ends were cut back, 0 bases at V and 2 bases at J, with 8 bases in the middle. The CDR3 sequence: CASSYSHGTYEQYF. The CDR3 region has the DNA TGTGCCAGCAGTTACTCGCACGGTACCTACGAGCAGTACTTC.

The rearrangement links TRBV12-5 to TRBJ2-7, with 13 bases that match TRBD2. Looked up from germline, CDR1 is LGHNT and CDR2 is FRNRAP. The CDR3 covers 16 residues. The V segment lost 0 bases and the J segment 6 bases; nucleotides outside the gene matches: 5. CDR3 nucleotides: TGTGCTAGTGGTTTGGTACTAGCGGGGGGGCCAGGCGAGCAGTACTTC. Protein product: CASGLVLAGGPGEQYF.

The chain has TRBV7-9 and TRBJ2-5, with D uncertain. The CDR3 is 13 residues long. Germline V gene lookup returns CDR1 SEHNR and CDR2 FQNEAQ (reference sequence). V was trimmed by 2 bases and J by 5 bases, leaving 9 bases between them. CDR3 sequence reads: CASSLYLQETQYF. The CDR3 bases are TGTGCCAGCAGCTTATATCTTCAGGAGACCCAGTACTTC.

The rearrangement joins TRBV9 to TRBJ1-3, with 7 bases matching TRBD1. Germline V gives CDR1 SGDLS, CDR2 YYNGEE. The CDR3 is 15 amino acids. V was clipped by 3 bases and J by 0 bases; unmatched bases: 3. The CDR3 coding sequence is TGTGCCAGCAGCGCCTGGACAGGCTCTGGAAACACCATATATTTT. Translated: CASSAWTGSGNTIYF. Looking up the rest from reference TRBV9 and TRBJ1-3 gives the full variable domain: DSGVTQTPKHLITATGQRVTLRCSPRSGDLSVYWYQQSLDQGLQFLIQYYNGEERAKGNILERFSAQQFPDLHSELNLSSLELGDSALYFCASSAWTGSGNTIYFGEGSWLTVV.

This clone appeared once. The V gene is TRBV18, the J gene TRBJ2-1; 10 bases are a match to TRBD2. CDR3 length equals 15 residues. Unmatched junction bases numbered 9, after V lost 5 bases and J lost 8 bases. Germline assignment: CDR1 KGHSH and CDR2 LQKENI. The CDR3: CASSMGLAYSYEQFF. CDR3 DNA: TGTGCCAGCTCAATGGGACTAGCGTATTCATATGAGCAGTTCTTC. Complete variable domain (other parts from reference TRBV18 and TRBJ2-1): NAGVMQNPRHLVRRRGQEARLRCSPMKGHSHVYWYRQLPEEGLKFMVYLQKENIIDESGMPKERFSAEFPKEGPSILRIQQVVRGDSAAYFCASSMGLAYSYEQFFGPGTRLTVL.